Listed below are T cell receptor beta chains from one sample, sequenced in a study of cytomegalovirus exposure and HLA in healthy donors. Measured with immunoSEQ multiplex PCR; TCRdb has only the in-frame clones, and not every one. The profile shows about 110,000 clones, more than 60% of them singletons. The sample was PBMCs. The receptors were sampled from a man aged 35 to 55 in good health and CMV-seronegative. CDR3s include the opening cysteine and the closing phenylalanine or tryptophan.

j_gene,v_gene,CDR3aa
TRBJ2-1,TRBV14,CASSQAIVPYGQFF
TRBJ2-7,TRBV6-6,CASESGGSSEQYF
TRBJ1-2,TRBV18,CASSPVPPSGGNGYTF
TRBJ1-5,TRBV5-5,CASSPGGSNQPQHF
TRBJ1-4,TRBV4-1,CASSQGMAREPSF
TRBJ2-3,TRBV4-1,CASSRSYGDTQFF
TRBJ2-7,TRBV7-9,CASSPATRGGYEQYF
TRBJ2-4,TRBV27,CASSSTRTGGNIQYF
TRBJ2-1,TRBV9,CASSAGLLSSYNEQFF
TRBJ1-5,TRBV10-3,CAISDHREGTQPQHF
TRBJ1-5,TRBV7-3,CASRLKQGGQPQHF
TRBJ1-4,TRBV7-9,CASSPAARFNEKLFF
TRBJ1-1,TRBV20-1,CSGGQGGEAFF
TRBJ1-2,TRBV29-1,CSVELGQGISGYTF
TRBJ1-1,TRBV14,CASSEGRMNTEAFF
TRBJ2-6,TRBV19,CASSSQGLSGANVLTF
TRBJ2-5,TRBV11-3,CASSPDGQRQETQYF
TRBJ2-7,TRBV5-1,CASCIGQNYEQYF
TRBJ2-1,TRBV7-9,CASSQGAVPYNEQFF
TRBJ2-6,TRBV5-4,CASSLVGANVLTF
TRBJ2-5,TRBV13,CASSPGLAGASEETQYF
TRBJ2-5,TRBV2,CASSPRGDQETQYF
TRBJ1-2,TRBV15,CATSRDGRDDYGYTF
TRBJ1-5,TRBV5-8,CASSLYYGSNQPQHF
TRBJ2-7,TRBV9,CASSVVVGGEQYF
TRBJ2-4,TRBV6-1,CASSEARLGLAKNIQYF
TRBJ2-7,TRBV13,CASSFYTSGGGEQYF
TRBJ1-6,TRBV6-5,CASSYEGIPSSPLHF
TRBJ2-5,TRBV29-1,CSVEDRGLGGETQYF
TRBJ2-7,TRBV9,CASSVRQGVAYEQYF
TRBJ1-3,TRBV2,CASRQSQGLGPGNTIYF
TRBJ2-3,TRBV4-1,CASSKGTALLTDTQYF